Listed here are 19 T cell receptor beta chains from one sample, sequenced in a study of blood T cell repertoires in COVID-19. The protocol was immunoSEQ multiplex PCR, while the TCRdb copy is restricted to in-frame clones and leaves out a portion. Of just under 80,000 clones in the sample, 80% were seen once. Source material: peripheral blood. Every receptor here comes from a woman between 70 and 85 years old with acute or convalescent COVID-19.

This chain's CDR3 is CASSVQAGTEAFF. The CDR3 nucleotides are TGTGCCAGCAGCGTACAAGCGGGGACTGAAGCTTTCTTT. This rearrangement joins TRBV9 to TRBJ1-1; D remains ambiguous. V lost 1 base and J lost 5, with 9 bases in between. Germline loops: CDR1 SGDLS, CDR2 YYNGEE. The length of the CDR3 is 13 residues.

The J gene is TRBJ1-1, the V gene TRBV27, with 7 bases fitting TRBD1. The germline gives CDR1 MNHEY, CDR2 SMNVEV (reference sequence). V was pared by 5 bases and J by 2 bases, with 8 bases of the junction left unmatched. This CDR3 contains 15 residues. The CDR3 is CASSPLGQSNTEAFF. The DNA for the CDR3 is TGTGCCAGCAGTCCGTTGGGACAGAGTAACACTGAAGCTTTCTTT.

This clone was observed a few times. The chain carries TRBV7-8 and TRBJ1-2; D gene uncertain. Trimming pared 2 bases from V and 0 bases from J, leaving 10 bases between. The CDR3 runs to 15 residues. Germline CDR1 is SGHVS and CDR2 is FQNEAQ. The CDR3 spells CASSLYTGSNYGYTF. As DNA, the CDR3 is TGTGCCAGCAGCTTATATACGGGATCTAACTATGGCTACACCTTC. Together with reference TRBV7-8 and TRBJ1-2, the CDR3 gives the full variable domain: GAGVSQSPRYKVAKRGQDVALRCDPISGHVSLFWYQQALGQGPEFLTYFQNEAQLDKSGLPSDRFFAERPEGSVSTLKIQRTQQEDSAVYLCASSLYTGSNYGYTFGSGTRLTVV.

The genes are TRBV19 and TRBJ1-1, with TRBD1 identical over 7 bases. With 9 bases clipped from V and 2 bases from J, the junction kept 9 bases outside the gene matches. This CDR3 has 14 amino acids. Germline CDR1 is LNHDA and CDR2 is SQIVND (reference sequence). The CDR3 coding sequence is TGTGCCAGCCTCAACAGGGGACTCAACACTGAAGCTTTCTTT. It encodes CASLNRGLNTEAFF.

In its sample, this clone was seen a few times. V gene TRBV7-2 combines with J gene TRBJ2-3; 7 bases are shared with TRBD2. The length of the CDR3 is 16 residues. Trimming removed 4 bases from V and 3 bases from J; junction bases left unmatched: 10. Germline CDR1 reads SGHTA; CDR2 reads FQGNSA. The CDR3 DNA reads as TGTGCCAGCAGCTCAAACCCGGGACTACTGACAGATACGCAGTATTTT. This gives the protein CASSSNPGLLTDTQYF.

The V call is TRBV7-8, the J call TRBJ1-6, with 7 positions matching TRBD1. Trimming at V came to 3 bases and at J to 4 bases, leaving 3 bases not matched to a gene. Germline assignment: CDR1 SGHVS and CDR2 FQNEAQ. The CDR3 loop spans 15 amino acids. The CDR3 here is CASSLLQGYNSPLHF. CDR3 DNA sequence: TGTGCCAGCAGCTTGTTACAGGGGTATAATTCACCCCTCCACTTT.

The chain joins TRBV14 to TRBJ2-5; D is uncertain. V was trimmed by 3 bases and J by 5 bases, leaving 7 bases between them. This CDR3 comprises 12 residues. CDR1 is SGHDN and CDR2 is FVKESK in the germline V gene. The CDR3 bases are TGTGCCAGCAGCCACGTCGGTGAGACCCAGTACTTC. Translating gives CASSHVGETQYF.

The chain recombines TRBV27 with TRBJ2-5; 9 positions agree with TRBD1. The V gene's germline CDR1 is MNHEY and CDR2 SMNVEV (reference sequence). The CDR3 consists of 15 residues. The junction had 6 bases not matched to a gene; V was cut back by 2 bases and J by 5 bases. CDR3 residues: CASSLMAGTGETQYF. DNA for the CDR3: TGTGCCAGCAGTTTAATGGCAGGGACAGGGGAGACCCAGTACTTC.

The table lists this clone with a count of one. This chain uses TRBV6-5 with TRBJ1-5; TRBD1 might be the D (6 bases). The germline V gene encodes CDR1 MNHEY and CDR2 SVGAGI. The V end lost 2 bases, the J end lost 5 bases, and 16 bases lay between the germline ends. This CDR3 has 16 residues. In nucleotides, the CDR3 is TGTGCCAGCAGTTACGCCAGGGGAACTCCGCATCAGCCCCAGCATTTT. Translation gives CASSYARGTPHQPQHF.

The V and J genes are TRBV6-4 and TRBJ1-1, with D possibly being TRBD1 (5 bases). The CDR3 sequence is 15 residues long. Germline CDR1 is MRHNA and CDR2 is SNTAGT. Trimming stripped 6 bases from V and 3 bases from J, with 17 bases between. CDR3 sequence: CASRRDGILHTEAFF. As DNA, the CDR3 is TGTGCCAGCAGGCGGGACGGCATACTACACACTGAAGCTTTCTTT.

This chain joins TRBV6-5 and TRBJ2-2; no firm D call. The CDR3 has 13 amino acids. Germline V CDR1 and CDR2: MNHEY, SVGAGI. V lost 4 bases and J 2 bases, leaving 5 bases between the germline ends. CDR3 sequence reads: CASSSTNTGELFF. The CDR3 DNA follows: TGTGCCAGCAGTTCAACTAACACCGGGGAGCTGTTTTTT.

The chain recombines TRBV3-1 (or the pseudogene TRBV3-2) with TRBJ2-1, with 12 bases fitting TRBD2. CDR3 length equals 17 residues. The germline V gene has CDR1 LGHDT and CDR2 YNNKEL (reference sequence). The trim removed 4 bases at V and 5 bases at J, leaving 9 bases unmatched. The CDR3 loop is CASSPILGLAGHNEQFF. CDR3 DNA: TGTGCCAGCAGCCCGATCCTCGGACTAGCGGGACACAATGAGCAGTTCTTC.

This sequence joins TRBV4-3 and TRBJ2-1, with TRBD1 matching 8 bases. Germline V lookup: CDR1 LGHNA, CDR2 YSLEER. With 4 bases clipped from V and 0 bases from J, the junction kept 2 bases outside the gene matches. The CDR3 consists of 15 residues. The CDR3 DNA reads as TGCGCCAGCAGCCCAGACAGGGGCTCCTACAATGAGCAGTTCTTC. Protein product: CASSPDRGSYNEQFF.

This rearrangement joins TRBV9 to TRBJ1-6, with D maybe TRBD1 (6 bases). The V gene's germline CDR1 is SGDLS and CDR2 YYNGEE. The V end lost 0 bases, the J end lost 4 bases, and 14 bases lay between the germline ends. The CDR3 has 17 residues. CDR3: CASSVGPDRDYNSPLHF. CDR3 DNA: TGTGCCAGCAGCGTAGGGCCGGACAGAGATTATAATTCACCCCTCCACTTT.

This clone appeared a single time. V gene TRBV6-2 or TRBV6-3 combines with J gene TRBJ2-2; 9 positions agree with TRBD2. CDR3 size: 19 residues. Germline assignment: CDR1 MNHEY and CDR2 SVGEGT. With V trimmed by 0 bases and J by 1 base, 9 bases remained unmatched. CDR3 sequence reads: CASSYSIRGGGENTGELFF. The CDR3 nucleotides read TGTGCCAGCAGTTACTCGATAAGGGGCGGGGGGGAGAACACCGGGGAGCTGTTTTTT.

The CDR3 reads CASSYLGQPYEQYF. The CDR3 region has the DNA TGTGCCAGCAGTTACCTTGGACAGCCCTACGAGCAGTACTTC. The chain joins TRBV6-5 to TRBJ2-7; possibly TRBD1 for D (6 bases). V was clipped by 2 bases and J by 2 bases, with 10 bases between them. CDR1 is MNHEY, CDR2 SVGAGI, per germline. The CDR3 loop spans 14 amino acids.

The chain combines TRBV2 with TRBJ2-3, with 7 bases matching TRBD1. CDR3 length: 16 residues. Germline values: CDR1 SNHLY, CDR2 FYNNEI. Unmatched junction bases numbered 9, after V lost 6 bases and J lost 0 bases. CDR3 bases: TGTGCCAGCAGCGCCACCTGGACAGGCAGCACAGATACGCAGTATTTT. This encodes CASSATWTGSTDTQYF.

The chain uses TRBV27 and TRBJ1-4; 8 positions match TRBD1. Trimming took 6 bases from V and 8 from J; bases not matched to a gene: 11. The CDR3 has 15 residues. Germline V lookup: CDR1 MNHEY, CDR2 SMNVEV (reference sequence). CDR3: CASSSQGATWEKLFF. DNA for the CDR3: TGTGCCAGCAGCTCCCAGGGGGCGACGTGGGAAAAACTGTTTTTT.

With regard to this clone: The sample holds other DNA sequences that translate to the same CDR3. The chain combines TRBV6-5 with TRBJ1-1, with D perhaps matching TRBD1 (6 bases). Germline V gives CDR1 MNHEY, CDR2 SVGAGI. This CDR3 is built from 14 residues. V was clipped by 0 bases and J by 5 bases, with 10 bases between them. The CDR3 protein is CASSYSGGRTEAFF. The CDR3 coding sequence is TGTGCCAGCAGTTACTCCGGGGGGCGGACTGAAGCTTTCTTT.